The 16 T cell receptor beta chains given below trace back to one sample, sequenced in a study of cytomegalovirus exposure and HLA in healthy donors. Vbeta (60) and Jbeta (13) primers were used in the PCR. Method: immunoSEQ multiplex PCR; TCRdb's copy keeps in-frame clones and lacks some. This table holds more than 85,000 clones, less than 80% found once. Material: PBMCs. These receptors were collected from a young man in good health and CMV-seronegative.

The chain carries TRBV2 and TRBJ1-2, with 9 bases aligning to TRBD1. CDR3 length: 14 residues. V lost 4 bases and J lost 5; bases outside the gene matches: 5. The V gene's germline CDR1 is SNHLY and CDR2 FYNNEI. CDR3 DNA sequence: TGTGCCAGCAGTGGGGACAGGGCCCTTTATGGCTACACCTTC. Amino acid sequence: CASSGDRALYGYTF. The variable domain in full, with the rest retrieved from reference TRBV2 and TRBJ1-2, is EPEVTQTPSHQVTQMGQEVILRCVPISNHLYFYWYRQILGQKVEFLVSFYNNEISEKSEIFDDQFSVERPDGSNFTLKIRSTKLEDSAMYFCASSGDRALYGYTFGSGTRLTVV.

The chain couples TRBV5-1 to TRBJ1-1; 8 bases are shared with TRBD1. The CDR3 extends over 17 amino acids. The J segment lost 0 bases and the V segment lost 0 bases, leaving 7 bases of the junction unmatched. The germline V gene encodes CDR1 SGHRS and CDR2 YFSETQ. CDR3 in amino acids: CASSLAGTGIMNTEAFF. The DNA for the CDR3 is TGCGCCAGCAGCTTGGCTGGGACAGGTATTATGAACACTGAAGCTTTCTTT.

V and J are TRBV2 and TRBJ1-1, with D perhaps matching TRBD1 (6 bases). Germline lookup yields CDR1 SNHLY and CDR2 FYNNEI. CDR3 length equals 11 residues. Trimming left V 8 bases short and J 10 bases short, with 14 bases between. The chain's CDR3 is CASGEGGTAFF. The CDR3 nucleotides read TGTGCCAGCGGGGAGGGGGGCACAGCTTTCTTT. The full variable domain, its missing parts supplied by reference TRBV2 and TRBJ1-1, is EPEVTQTPSHQVTQMGQEVILRCVPISNHLYFYWYRQILGQKVEFLVSFYNNEISEKSEIFDDQFSVERPDGSNFTLKIRSTKLEDSAMYFCASGEGGTAFFGQGTRLTVV.

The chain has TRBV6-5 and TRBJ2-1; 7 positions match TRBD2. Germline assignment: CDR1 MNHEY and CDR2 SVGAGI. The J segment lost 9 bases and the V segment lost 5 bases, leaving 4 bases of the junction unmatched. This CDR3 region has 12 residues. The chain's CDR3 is CASSQKRGEQFF. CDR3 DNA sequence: TGTGCCAGCAGTCAAAAGCGGGGTGAGCAGTTCTTC.

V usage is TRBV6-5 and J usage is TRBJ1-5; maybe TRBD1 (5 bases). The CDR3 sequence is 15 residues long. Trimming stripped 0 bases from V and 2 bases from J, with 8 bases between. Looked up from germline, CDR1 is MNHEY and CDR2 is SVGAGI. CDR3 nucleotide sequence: TGTGCCAGCAGTTACTCATCCAGGGGCAATCAGCCCCAGCATTTT. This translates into CASSYSSRGNQPQHF.

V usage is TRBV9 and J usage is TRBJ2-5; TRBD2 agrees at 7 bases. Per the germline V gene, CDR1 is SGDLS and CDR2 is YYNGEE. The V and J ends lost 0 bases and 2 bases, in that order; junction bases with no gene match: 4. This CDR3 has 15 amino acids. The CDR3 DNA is TGTGCCAGCAGCGTAGCCGGGAGGCTACAAGAGACCCAGTACTTC. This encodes CASSVAGRLQETQYF.

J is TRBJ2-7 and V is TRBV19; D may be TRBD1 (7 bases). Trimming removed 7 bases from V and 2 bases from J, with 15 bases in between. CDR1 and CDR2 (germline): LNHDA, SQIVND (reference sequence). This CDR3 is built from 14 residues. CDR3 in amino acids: CASTATGRTYEQYF. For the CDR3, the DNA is TGTGCCAGTACCGCGACAGGGAGGACCTACGAGCAGTACTTC.

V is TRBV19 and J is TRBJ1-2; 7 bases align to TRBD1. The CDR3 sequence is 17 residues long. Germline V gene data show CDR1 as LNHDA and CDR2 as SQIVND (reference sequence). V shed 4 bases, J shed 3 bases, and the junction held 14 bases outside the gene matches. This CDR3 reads CASSKMTTGPSYYGYTF. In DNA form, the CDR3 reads TGTGCCAGTAGTAAAATGACGACAGGGCCTTCGTACTATGGCTACACCTTC.

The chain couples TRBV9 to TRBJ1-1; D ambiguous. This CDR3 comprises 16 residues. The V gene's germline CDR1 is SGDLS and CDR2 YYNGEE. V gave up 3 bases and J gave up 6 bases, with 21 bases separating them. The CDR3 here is CASSGGNSAIPPEAFF. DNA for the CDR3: TGTGCCAGCAGCGGAGGGAACAGCGCGATCCCCCCTGAAGCTTTCTTT.

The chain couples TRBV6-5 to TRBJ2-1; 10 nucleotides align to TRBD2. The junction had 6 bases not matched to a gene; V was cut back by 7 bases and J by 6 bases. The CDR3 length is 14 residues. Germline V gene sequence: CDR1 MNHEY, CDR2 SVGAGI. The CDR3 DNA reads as TGTGCCAGCAAGCGGGAGGGGGGTGGCAATGAGCAGTTCTTC. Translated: CASKREGGGNEQFF.

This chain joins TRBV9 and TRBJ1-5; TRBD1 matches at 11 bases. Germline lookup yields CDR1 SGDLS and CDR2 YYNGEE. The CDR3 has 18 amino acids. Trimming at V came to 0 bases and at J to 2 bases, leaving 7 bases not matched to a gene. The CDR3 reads CASSVVRTGGARNQPQHF. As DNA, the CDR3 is TGTGCCAGCAGCGTAGTTAGGACAGGGGGCGCGCGCAATCAGCCCCAGCATTTT.

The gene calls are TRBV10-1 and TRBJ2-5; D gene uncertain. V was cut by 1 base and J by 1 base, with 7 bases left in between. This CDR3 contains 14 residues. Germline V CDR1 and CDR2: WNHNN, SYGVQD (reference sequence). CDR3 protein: CASSELGSQETQYF. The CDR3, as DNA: TGCGCCAGCAGTGAGTTGGGCAGCCAAGAGACCCAGTACTTC.

The CDR3 DNA is TGCGCCAGCAGCCAAGAACGGGGTTTGGGCGCGAATGAAAAACTGTTTTTT. Residues: CASSQERGLGANEKLFF. The chain links TRBV4-1 to TRBJ1-4; D gene ambiguous. The ends were cut back, 0 bases at V and 5 bases at J, with 16 bases in the middle. Germline values: CDR1 MGHRA, CDR2 YSYEKL. The CDR3 spans 17 residues.

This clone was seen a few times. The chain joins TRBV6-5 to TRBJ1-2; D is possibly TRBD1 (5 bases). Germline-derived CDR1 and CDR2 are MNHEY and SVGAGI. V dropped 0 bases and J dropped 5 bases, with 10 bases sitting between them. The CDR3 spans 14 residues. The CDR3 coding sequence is TGTGCCAGCAGTTACTCGGGGGGGAGATATGGCTACACCTTC. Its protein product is CASSYSGGRYGYTF.

The DNA for the CDR3 is TGTGCCAGCAGTTACCTGACTAGCGCCGGGGAGCTGTTTTTT. Protein: CASSYLTSAGELFF. The genes are TRBV2 and TRBJ2-2; 8 bases align to TRBD2. V lost 5 bases and J lost 6; bases outside the gene matches: 5. This CDR3 region has 14 residues. Germline CDR1 SNHLY, CDR2 FYNNEI.

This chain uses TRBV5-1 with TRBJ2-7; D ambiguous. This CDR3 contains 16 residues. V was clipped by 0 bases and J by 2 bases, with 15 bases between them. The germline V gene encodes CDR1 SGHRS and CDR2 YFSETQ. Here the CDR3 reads CASSLGTASDPYEQYF. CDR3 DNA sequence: TGCGCCAGCAGCTTGGGAACGGCGAGCGACCCCTACGAGCAGTACTTC.